This T cell receptor beta chain stems from a study of T cell responses to AZD1222 COVID-19 vaccine. A remark on this clone: Its antigen is as yet unknown.

Findings of the study overall: Per reports, nearly half of all spike-specific TCRs target regions that are unmutated in variants. Along spike, vaccine-associated CD4 TCRs were found throughout, with dominance at 160-218 and 743-854. There were mostly white British donors and more females than males, and clonal diversity was possibly underestimated.

This table comes from immunoSEQ multiplex PCR, and its TCRdb copy is limited to in-frame clones, with some not included. The data contain some 100,000 clones, more than 75% of them singletons. Material: peripheral blood, obtained on day 0 of AZD1222 vaccination. This sequence originates from an adult in good health.

The CDR3: CASSPQPGAVSTDTQYF. The DNA of the CDR3 is TGTGCCAGCAGCCCTCAACCGGGGGCGGTCAGCACAGATACGCAGTATTTT. The chain uses TRBV7-3 and TRBJ2-3, with D possibly called TRBD1 or TRBD2 (6 bases each). CDR1 is SGHTA and CDR2 is FQGTGA in the germline V gene. There are 17 residues in the CDR3. V shed 5 bases and J shed 0 bases, with 18 bases lying between them.